This section outlines one T cell receptor beta chain sequence together with its context. Its target is unknown. This entry belongs to a study of OX40 agonist ivuxolimab in advanced cancers. Study findings and constraints: Certain nonresponders likewise exhibited a low normalized T-cell clonal expansion. Researchers report that CD8+ T cells had, on average, more expanded clones than CD4+. Clonal expansion among partial responders at 0.1-3.0 mg/kg ranked near the lowest.

Profiled with immunoSEQ multiplex PCR; TCRdb holds only in-frame clones, not every one. The sample consists of tens of thousands of clones, 85% to 90% of them appearing once. The sequence was obtained from an adult with an advanced solid tumor such as melanoma, head and neck, liver or kidney cancer. Specimen: CD4+ or CD8+ T cells sorted from blood, collected in a trial of the OX40 agonist ivuxolimab.

CDR3 in DNA: TGTGCCAGCAGCTTGGCAACTCAAGCGGGGACTAACAATGAGCAGTTCTTC. It yields the protein CASSLATQAGTNNEQFF. The rearrangement links TRBV5-4 to TRBJ2-1, with TRBD2 matching over 7 bases. Germline V gene sequence: CDR1 SGHNT, CDR2 YYREEE (reference sequence). V trimming: 0 bases; J trimming: 5 bases; junction bases outside the gene matches: 11. CDR3 length equals 17 residues.